Described below is a single TCR beta chain sequence and its context. This entry belongs to a study of T cells after yellow fever vaccination. TCRdb passed the 5' RACE reads through MiXCR, listing each CDR3 protein once. The sample has approximately 510,000 distinct CDR3 sequences, 21% seen once. The CDR3 extends over 13 amino acids. From germline, CDR1 is DFQATT and CDR2 SNEGSKA (reference sequence). Trimming took 2 bases from V and 13 from J, leaving 20 bases between them. The sequencing used PBMCs, collected roughly 20 days after the first yellow fever vaccination. This chain links TRBV20-1 with TRBJ1-1; no reliable D call. The source of this sequence is a man younger than 30 who received the YFV17D yellow fever vaccine. CDR3 in amino acids: CSARPNLGSKDFF. For the CDR3, the DNA is TGCAGTGCTAGACCTAACTTGGGGTCAAAAGATTTCTTT.